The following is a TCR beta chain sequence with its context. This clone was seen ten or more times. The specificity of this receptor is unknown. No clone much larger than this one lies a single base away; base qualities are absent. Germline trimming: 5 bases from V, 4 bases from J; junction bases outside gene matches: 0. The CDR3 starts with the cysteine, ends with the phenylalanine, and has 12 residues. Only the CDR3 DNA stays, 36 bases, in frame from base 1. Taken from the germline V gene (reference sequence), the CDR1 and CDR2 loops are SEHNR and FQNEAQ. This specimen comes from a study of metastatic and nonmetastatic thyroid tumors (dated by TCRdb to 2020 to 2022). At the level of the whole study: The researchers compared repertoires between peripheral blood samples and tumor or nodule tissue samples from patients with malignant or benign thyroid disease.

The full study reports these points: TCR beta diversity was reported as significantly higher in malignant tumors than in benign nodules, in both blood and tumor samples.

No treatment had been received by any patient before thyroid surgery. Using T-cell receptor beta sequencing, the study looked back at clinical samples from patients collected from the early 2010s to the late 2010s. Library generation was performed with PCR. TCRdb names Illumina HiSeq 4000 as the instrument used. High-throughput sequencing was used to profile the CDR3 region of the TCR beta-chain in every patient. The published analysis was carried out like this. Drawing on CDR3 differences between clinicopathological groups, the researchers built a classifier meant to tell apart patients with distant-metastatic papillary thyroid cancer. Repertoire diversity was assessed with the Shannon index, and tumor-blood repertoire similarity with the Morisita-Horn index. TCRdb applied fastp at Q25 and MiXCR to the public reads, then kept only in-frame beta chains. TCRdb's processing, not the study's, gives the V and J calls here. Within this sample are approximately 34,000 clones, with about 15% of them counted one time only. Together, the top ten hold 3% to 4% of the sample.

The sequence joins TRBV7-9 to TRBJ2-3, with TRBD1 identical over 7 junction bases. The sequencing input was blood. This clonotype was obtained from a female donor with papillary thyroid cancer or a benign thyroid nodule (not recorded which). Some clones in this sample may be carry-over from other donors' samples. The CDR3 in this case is CASSQGADTQYF. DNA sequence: TGTGCCAGCAGCCAGGGGGCAGATACGCAGTATTTT.